This T cell receptor beta chain comes out of a study of shared clonotypes between healthy human individuals. CDR3 length: 14 amino acids. In germline, CDR1 is SGHRS, CDR2 YFSETQ. The germline V and J ends were trimmed by 2 bases and 6 bases, with 15 bases remaining between them. The method was immunoSEQ multiplex PCR; TCRdb's version includes in-frame clones alone and lacks a portion of them. The top ten clones hold approximately 0.37% of a sample with roughly 2,500,000 clones, under 95% of them seen once. This clone was seen more than once but under ten times. The sample was naive CD4+ T cells from PBMCs. Subset described: CD45RA+ positively selected. The TCR comes from a man in his late teens or twenties in good health. Some clones in this sample may be carry-over from other donors' samples. The chain carries TRBV5-1 and TRBJ2-7; D is undetermined. In DNA, the CDR3 is TGCGCCAGCAGCTTCAGAAGGGCCCCAGGCGAGCAGTACTTC. This encodes CASSFRRAPGEQYF. The full variable domain, rest sourced from reference TRBV5-1 and TRBJ2-7, is KAGVTQTPRYLIKTRGQQVTLSCSPISGHRSVSWYQQTPGQGLQFLFEYFSETQRNKGNFPGRFSGRQFSNSRSEMNVSTLELGDSALYLCASSFRRAPGEQYFGPGTRLTVT.